A selection of T cell receptor beta chains follows, all from one sample in a study of T cells in Graves' hyperthyroidism and ophthalmopathy. TCRdb independently ran MiXCR on the multiplex PCR reads; one entry per CDR3 protein. The table records some 560,000 distinct CDR3 sequences, around 15% of them present only once. Sequences were obtained from blood. Source of these receptors: a woman between 35 and 50 years old with Graves' hyperthyroidism. CDR3s include the opening cysteine and the closing phenylalanine or tryptophan. Each record gives: D gene, clone size, J gene, CDR3 length, V gene, CDR3 protein, CDR3 DNA. The D gene is left open where the match is weak. Some rows have no size entry. The others give once, few or many, or a class for an expanded clone.

. | . | TRBJ2-7 | 12 | TRBV19 | CASSNRQNEQYF | TGTGCCAGTAGTAACCGTCAAAACGAGCAGTACTTC
TRBD2 | many | TRBJ2-3 | 14 | TRBV29-1 | CSVGTSGTGDTQYF | TGCAGCGTTGGTACTAGCGGGACTGGAGATACGCAGTATTTT
TRBD2 | many | TRBJ2-1 | 13 | TRBV11-2 | CASSRTRHNEQFF | TGTGCCAGCAGCCGGACTAGACACAATGAGCAGTTCTTC
. | few | TRBJ1-4 | 12 | TRBV20-1 | CSAIDGNEKLFF | TGCAGTGCTATCGATGGGAATGAAAAACTGTTTTTT
. | many | TRBJ1-5 | 14 | TRBV7-2 | CASSPSGGDQPQHF | TGTGCCAGCAGCCCTAGCGGGGGGGATCAGCCCCAGCATTTT
. | . | TRBJ1-5 | 14 | TRBV6-5 | CASSYERGYQPQHF | TGTGCCAGCAGTTACGAAAGGGGATATCAGCCCCAGCATTTT
TRBD1 | few | TRBJ1-2 | 16 | TRBV7-8 | CASSTRQGAHVYGYTF | TGTGCCAGCAGCACCCGACAGGGGGCGCATGTCTATGGCTACACCTTC
. | few | TRBJ1-4 | 14 | TRBV14 | CASSQARGAAELFF | TGTGCCAGCAGCCAAGCTCGAGGGGCGGCGGAACTGTTTTTT
. | many | TRBJ2-5 | 15 | TRBV20-1 | CSARPPSSNQETQYF | TGCAGTGCTAGGCCCCCGTCTTCCAACCAAGAGACCCAGTACTTC
TRBD1 | many | TRBJ2-4 | 20 | TRBV27 | CASSSRGTGGLAGAGNIQYF | TGTGCCAGCAGTTCCCGCGGGACAGGGGGCCTAGCGGGAGCCGGAAACATTCAGTACTTC
. | few | TRBJ2-7 | 13 | TRBV7-7 | CASSLAGANEQYF | TGTGCTAGCAGCTTAGCAGGGGCGAACGAGCAGTACTTC
. | many | TRBJ1-1 | 13 | TRBV12-3/TRBV12-4 | CASSLGGLDEAFF | TGTGCCAGCAGTTTGGGGGGGCTGGATGAAGCTTTCTTT
. | few | TRBJ1-3 | 15 | TRBV12-3/TRBV12-4 | CASSFTANSGNTIYF | TGTGCCAGCAGTTTCACAGCCAACTCTGGAAACACCATATATTTT
TRBD2 | many | TRBJ2-7 | 17 | TRBV28 | CASSRGLAGGSSYEQYF | TGTGCCAGCAGTAGAGGACTAGCGGGAGGGAGCTCCTACGAGCAGTACTTC
. | . | TRBJ2-7 | 15 | TRBV6-9 | CASSLSIGLVYEQYF | TGTGCCAGCAGTTTGTCTATAGGACTGGTCTACGAGCAGTACTTC
TRBD2 | few | TRBJ2-5 | 15 | TRBV27 | CASSLLAGPQETQYF | TGTGCCAGCAGTTTATTAGCGGGACCCCAAGAGACCCAGTACTTC
. | . | TRBJ2-7 | 12 | TRBV6-2/TRBV6-3 | CASSYVGGEQYF | TGTGCCAGCAGTTACGTGGGAGGCGAGCAGTACTTC
. | many | TRBJ2-1 | 13 | TRBV7-2 | CASSRAAPPEQFF | TGTGCCAGCAGCCGTGCGGCTCCCCCCGAGCAGTTCTTC
TRBD1 | . | TRBJ1-3 | 17 | TRBV20-1 | CSATRTGQGLAGNTIYF | TGCAGTGCTACCCGGACCGGACAGGGGTTGGCTGGAAACACCATATATTTT
TRBD1 | many | TRBJ2-7 | 13 | TRBV7-9 | CASSLTGAGEQYF | TGTGCCAGCAGCTTAACAGGGGCGGGCGAGCAGTACTTC
TRBD1 | . | TRBJ1-5 | 16 | TRBV19 | CASSIIGQGSNQPQHF | TGTGCCAGTAGTATCATAGGACAGGGCAGCAATCAGCCCCAGCATTTT
. | . | TRBJ2-6 | 18 | TRBV19 | CASSNGGPSYSGANVLTF | TGTGCCAGTAGTAACGGCGGGCCCTCCTACAGTGGGGCCAACGTCCTGACTTTC
TRBD2 | few | TRBJ2-7 | 14 | TRBV29-1 | CSVQISGDSYEQYF | TGCAGCGTTCAGATTAGCGGGGACTCCTACGAGCAGTACTTC
. | many | TRBJ2-3 | 14 | TRBV20-1 | CSARDYGVGDTQYF | TGCAGTGCTAGAGATTACGGGGTAGGAGATACGCAGTATTTT
TRBD1 | many | TRBJ2-3 | 18 | TRBV7-2 | CASSVSRWTGEITDTQYF | TGTGCCAGCAGCGTATCGCGATGGACAGGAGAGATCACAGATACGCAGTATTTT
. | few | TRBJ2-2 | 15 | TRBV5-1 | CASSRMGVDTGELFF | TGCGCCAGCAGTCGGATGGGGGTGGACACCGGGGAGCTGTTTTTT
TRBD1 | many | TRBJ1-2 | 16 | TRBV28 | CASTKGSGTGRYGYTF | TGTGCCAGCACCAAAGGCTCCGGGACAGGGAGGTATGGCTACACCTTC
TRBD2 | few | TRBJ2-3 | 16 | TRBV7-2 | CASSVGSGGGTDTQYF | TGTGCCAGCAGCGTAGGTAGCGGGGGGGGGACAGATACGCAGTATTTT
. | . | TRBJ2-1 | 12 | TRBV6-1 | CASRSFYNEQFF | TGTGCCAGCAGGTCCTTCTACAATGAGCAGTTCTTC
TRBD2 | . | TRBJ2-3 | 16 | TRBV7-9 | CASSLELAGGPDTQYF | TGTGCCAGCAGCTTAGAACTAGCGGGAGGACCAGATACGCAGTATTTT
TRBD2 | few | TRBJ2-2 | 15 | TRBV10-1 | CASSETSGSAGELFF | TGCGCCAGCAGCGAGACTAGCGGGAGCGCCGGGGAGCTGTTTTTT
TRBD1 | many | TRBJ2-3 | 16 | TRBV11-2 | CASSWIRDRGTATQYF | TGTGCCAGCAGCTGGATCCGGGACAGGGGCACAGCTACGCAGTATTTT